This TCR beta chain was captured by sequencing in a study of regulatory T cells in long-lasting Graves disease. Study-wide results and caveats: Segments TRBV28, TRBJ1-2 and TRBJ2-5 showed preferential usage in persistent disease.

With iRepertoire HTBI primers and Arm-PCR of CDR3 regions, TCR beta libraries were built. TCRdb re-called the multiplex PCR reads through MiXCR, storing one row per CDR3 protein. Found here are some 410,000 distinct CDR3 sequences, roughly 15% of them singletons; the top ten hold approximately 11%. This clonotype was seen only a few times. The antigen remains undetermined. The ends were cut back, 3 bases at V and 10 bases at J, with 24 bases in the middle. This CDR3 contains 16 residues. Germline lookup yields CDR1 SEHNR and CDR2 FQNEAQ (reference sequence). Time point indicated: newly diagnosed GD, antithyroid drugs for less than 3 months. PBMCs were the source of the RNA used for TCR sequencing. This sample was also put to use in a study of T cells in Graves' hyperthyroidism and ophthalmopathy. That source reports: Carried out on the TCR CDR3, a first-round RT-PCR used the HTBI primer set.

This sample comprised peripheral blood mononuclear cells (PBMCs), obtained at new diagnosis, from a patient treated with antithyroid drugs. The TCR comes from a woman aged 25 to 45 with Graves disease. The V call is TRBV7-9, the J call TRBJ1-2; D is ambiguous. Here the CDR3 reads CASSLWQGPLSSYYTF. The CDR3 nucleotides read TGTGCCAGCAGCTTGTGGCAAGGCCCCCTGTCTAGCTACTACACCTTC.